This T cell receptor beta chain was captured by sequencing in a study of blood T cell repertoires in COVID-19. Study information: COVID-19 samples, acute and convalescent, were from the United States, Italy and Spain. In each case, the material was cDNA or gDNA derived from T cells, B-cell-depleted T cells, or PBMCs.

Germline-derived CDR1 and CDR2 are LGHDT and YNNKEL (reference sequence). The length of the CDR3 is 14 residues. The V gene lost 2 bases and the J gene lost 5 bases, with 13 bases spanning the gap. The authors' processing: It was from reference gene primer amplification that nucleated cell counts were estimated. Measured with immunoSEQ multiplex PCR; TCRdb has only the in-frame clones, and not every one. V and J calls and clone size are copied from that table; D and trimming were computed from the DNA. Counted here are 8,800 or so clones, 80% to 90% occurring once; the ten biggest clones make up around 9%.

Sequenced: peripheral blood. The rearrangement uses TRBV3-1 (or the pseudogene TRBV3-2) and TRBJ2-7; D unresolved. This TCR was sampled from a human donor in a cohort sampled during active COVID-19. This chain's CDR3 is CASSQRRASDEQYF. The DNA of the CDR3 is TGTGCCAGCAGCCAACGTCGTGCCAGCGACGAGCAGTACTTC.